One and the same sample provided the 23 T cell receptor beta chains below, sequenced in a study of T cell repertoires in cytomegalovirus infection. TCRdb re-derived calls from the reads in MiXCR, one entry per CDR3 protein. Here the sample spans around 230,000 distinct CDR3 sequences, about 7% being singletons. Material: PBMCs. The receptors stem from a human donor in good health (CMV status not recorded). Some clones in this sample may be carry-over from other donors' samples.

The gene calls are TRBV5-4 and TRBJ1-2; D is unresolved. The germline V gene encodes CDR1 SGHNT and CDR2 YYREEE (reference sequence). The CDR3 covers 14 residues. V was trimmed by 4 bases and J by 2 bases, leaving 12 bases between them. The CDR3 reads CASSPPNSNYGYTF. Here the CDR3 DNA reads TGTGCCAGCAGCCCGCCCAACTCCAACTATGGCTACACCTTC.

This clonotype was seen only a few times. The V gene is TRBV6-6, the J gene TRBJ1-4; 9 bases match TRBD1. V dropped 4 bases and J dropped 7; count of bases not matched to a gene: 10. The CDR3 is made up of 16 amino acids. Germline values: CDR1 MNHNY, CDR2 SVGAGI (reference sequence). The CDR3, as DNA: TGTGCCAGCAGTTCGTATTTGGGACAGGGCGGTGAAAAACTGTTTTTT. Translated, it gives CASSSYLGQGGEKLFF.

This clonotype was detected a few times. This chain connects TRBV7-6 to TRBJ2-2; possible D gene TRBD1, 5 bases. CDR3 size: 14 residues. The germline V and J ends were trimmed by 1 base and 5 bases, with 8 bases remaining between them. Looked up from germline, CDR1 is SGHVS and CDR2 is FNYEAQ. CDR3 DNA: TGTGCCAGCAGCTTAGAGGACACAACCGGGGAGCTGTTTTTT. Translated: CASSLEDTTGELFF.

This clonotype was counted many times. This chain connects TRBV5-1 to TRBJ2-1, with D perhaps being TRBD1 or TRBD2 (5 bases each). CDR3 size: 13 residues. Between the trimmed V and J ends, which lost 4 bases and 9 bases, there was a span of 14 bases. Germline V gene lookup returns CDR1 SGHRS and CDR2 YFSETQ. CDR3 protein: CASSPRDGTEQFF. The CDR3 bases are TGCGCCAGCAGCCCCAGGGACGGGACTGAGCAGTTCTTC.

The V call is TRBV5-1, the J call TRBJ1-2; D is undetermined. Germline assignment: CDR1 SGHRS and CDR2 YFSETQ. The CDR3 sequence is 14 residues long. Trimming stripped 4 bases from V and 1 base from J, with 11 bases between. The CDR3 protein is CASSGRTGNYGYTF. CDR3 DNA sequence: TGCGCCAGCAGCGGGCGGACGGGTAACTATGGCTACACCTTC.

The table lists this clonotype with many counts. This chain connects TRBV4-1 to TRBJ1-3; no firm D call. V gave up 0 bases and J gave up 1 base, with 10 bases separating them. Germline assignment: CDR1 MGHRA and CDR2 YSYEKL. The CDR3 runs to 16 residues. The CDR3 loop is CASSQDGGPSGNTIYF. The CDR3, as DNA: TGCGCCAGCAGCCAAGATGGTGGGCCTTCTGGAAACACCATATATTTT.

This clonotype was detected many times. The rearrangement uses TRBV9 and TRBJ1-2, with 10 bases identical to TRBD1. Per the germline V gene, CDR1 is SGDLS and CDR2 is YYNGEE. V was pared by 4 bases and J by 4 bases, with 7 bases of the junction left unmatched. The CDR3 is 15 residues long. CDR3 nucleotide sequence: TGTGCCAGCAGCCCCCGGGACAGGGGTACCTATGGCTACACCTTC. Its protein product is CASSPRDRGTYGYTF. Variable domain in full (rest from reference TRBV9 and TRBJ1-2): DSGVTQTPKHLITATGQRVTLRCSPRSGDLSVYWYQQSLDQGLQFLIQYYNGEERAKGNILERFSAQQFPDLHSELNLSSLELGDSALYFCASSPRDRGTYGYTFGSGTRLTVV.

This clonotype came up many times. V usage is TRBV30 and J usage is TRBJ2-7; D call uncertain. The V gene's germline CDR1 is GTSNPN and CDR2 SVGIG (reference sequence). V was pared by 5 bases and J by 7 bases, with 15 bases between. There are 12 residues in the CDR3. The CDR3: CAWSPGLGEQYF. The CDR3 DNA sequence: TGTGCCTGGTCCCCGGGCCTCGGAGAGCAGTACTTC.

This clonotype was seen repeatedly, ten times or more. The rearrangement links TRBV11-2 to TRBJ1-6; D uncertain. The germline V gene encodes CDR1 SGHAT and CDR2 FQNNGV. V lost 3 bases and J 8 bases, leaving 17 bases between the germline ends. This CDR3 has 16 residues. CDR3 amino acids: CASSLGGFGIDSPLHF. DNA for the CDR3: TGTGCCAGCAGCTTGGGAGGATTTGGGATCGATTCACCCCTCCACTTT. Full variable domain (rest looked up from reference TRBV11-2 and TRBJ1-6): EAGVAQSPRYKIIEKRQSVAFWCNPISGHATLYWYQQILGQGPKLLIQFQNNGVVDDSQLPKDRFSAERLKGVDSTLKIQPAKLEDSAVYLCASSLGGFGIDSPLHFGNGTRLTVT.

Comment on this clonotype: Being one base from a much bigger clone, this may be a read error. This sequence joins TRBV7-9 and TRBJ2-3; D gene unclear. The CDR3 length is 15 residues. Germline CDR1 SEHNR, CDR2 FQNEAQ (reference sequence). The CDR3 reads CASSPPVKGTDTRYF. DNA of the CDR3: TGTGCCAGCAGCCCTCCAGTCAAAGGTACAGATACGCGGTATTTT.

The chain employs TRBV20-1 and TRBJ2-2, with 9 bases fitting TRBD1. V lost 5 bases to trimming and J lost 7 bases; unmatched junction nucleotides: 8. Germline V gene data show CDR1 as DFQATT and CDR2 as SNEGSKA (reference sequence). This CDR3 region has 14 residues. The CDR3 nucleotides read TGCAGTGCTGTACAAGGGACAGGGATCGGGGAGCTGTTTTTT. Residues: CSAVQGTGIGELFF.

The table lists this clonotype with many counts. CDR3 DNA sequence: TGTGCCAGCAGTTACTCGAGGGACGGGGAGCACACTGAAGCTTTCTTT. It codes for CASSYSRDGEHTEAFF. V and J are TRBV6-6 and TRBJ1-1; the D gene is possibly TRBD1 (5 bases). The V and J ends lost 0 bases and 3 bases respectively, with 14 bases between them. This CDR3 has 16 residues. Looked up from germline, CDR1 is MNHNY and CDR2 is SVGAGI (reference sequence).

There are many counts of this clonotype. CDR3 amino acids: CASSLSAEAFF. The CDR3 DNA reads as TGTGCCAGCAGCTTAAGTGCTGAAGCTTTCTTT. The chain uses TRBV7-8 and TRBJ1-1; D is unresolved. This CDR3 region has 11 residues. Germline V gene lookup returns CDR1 SGHVS and CDR2 FQNEAQ. V lost 2 bases, J lost 6 bases, and 4 bases lay in between. Drawing the rest from reference TRBV7-8 and TRBJ1-1, the complete variable domain is GAGVSQSPRYKVAKRGQDVALRCDPISGHVSLFWYQQALGQGPEFLTYFQNEAQLDKSGLPSDRFFAERPEGSVSTLKIQRTQQEDSAVYLCASSLSAEAFFGQGTRLTVV.

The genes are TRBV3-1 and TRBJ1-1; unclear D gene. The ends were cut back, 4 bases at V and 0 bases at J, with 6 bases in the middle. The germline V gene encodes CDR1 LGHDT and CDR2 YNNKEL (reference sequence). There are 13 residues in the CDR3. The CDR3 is CASSRKVNTEAFF. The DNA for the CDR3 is TGTGCCAGCAGCCGGAAGGTGAACACTGAAGCTTTCTTT.

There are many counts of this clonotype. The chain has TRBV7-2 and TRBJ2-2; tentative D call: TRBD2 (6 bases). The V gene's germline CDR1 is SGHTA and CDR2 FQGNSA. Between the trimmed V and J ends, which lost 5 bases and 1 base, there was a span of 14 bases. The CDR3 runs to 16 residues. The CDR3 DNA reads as TGTGCCAGCAGCACCCCTGGGGACTTGAACACCGGGGAGCTGTTTTTT. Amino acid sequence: CASSTPGDLNTGELFF.

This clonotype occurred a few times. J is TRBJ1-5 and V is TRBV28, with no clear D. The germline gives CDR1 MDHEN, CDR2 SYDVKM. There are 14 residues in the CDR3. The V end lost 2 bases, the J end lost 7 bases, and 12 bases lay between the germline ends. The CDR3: CASSLPNIGQPQHF. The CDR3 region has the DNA TGTGCCAGCAGTTTACCTAACATCGGGCAGCCCCAGCATTTT.

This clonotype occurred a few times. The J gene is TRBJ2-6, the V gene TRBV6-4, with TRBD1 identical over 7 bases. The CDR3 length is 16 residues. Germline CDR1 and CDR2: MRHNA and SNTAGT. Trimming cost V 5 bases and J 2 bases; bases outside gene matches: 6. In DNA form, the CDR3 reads TGTGCCAGCAGTTTGACAGGGCCGCCTGGGGCCAACGTCCTGACTTTC. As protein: CASSLTGPPGANVLTF.

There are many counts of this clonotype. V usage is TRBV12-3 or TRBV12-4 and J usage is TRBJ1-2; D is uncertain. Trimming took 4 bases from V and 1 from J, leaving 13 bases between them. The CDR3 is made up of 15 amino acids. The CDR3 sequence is CASSSQSADNYGYTF. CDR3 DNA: TGTGCCAGCAGTTCCCAATCGGCGGATAACTATGGCTACACCTTC.

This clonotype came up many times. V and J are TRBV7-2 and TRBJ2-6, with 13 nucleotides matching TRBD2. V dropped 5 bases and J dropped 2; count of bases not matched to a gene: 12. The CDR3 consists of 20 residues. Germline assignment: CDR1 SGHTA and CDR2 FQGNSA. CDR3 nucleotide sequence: TGTGCCAGCAGCCCGACTAGCGGGGGGTGGTTGGGAGCTGGGGCCAACGTCCTGACTTTC. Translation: CASSPTSGGWLGAGANVLTF.

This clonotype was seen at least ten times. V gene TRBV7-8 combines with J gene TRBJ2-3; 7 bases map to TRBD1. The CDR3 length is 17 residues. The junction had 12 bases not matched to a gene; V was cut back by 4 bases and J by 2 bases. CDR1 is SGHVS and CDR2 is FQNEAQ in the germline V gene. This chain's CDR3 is CASSSNDRDRVTDTQYF. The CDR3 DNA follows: TGTGCCAGCAGCTCAAATGATAGGGACAGAGTCACAGATACGCAGTATTTT.

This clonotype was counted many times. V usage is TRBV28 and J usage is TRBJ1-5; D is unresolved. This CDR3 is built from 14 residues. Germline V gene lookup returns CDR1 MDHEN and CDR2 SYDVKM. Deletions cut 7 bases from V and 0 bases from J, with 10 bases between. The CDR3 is CASTPGDSNQPQHF. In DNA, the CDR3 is TGTGCCAGCACCCCGGGAGATAGCAATCAGCCCCAGCATTTT.

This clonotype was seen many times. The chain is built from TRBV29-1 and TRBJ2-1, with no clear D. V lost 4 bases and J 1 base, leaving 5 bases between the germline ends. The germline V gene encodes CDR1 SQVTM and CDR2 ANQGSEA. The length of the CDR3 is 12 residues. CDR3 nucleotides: TGCAGCGTTGCCCTTTCCTACAATGAGCAGTTCTTC. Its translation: CSVALSYNEQFF.

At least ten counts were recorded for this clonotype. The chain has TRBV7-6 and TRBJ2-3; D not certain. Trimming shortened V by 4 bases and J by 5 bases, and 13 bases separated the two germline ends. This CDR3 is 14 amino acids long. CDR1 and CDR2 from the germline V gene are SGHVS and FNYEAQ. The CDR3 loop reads CASSSGRSRDTQYF. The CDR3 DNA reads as TGTGCCAGCAGCTCTGGACGTTCCAGAGATACGCAGTATTTT.